Below are 20 T cell receptor beta chains sequenced from a single sample in a study of sequential checkpoint blockade in melanoma. TCRdb's copy holds only in-frame clones and misses some; the assay was immunoSEQ multiplex PCR. The table has 6,800 or so clones, 78% seen once; the top ten hold around 7.4%. Treatment indicated: randomized to nivolumab then ipilimumab (arm A) or the reverse (arm B). Specimen: CD8+ T cells sorted from blood (inferred from file names), collected from a patient given nivolumab and ipilimumab in sequence. The receptors shown here come from a human donor with melanoma.

This chain links TRBV11-2 with TRBJ2-7; 8 nucleotides align to TRBD2. Trimming took 4 bases from V and 1 from J; bases not matched to a gene: 6. The germline gives CDR1 SGHAT, CDR2 FQNNGV. The CDR3 totals 15 residues. The CDR3 sequence: CASSSPGGRSYEQYF. Written as DNA, the CDR3 is TGTGCCAGCAGCTCCCCTGGCGGGAGGTCCTACGAGCAGTACTTC.

V gene TRBV7-8 combines with J gene TRBJ2-1; 7 positions agree with TRBD2. Losses at the gene ends were 1 base for V and 1 base for J; bases not matched to a gene: 4. The CDR3 contains 16 residues. In germline, CDR1 is SGHVS, CDR2 FQNEAQ. CDR3: CASSLEGGRSYNEQFF. DNA for the CDR3: TGTGCCAGCAGCTTAGAGGGAGGGCGGTCCTACAATGAGCAGTTCTTC.

This clone was detected only once. The rearrangement uses TRBV9 and TRBJ1-3; perhaps TRBD1 as D (6 bases). Trimming took 4 bases from V and 4 from J, leaving 12 bases between them. Per germline, CDR1 SGDLS and CDR2 YYNGEE. The CDR3 contains 14 residues. CDR3 sequence reads: CASSPGTLGNTIYF. CDR3 nucleotide sequence: TGTGCCAGCAGCCCTGGGACACTCGGAAACACCATATATTTT.

The chain carries TRBV4-1 and TRBJ2-2, with TRBD1 identical over 7 bases. The germline V gene encodes CDR1 MGHRA and CDR2 YSYEKL. This CDR3 has 15 residues. V trimming: 0 bases; J trimming: 7 bases; junction bases outside the gene matches: 5. CDR3 protein: CASSQETGLHGELFF. In DNA, the CDR3 is TGCGCCAGCAGCCAAGAGACAGGGTTGCACGGGGAGCTGTTTTTT.

This clone was counted once. The chain links TRBV19 to TRBJ2-1; 9 nucleotides align to TRBD2. The CDR3 contains 14 residues. The germline V gene encodes CDR1 LNHDA and CDR2 SQIVND (reference sequence). V dropped 5 bases and J dropped 7; count of bases not matched to a gene: 6. The CDR3 nucleotides are TGTGCCAGTAGTGGCGGGAGGGCCTGGAATGAGCAGTTCTTC. This gives the protein CASSGGRAWNEQFF.

The genes are TRBV10-2 and TRBJ1-4; tentative D call: TRBD1 (5 bases). The ends were cut back, 4 bases at V and 8 bases at J, with 11 bases in the middle. This CDR3 is 13 amino acids long. Germline V gene data show CDR1 as WSHSY and CDR2 as SAAADI. CDR3 sequence: CASSAGPGEKLFF. The CDR3 bases are TGCGCCAGCAGTGCAGGGCCAGGGGAAAAACTGTTTTTT.

This clone was seen more than once but under ten times. This chain joins TRBV4-1 and TRBJ1-2, with TRBD1 identical over 7 bases. CDR1 and CDR2 (germline): MGHRA, YSYEKL. CDR3 length: 14 amino acids. Losses at the gene ends were 4 bases for V and 4 bases for J; bases not matched to a gene: 6. Here the CDR3 reads CASSPRQGGYGYTF. The CDR3 region has the DNA TGCGCCAGCAGCCCGCGACAGGGCGGCTATGGCTACACCTTC.

This chain links TRBV6-5 with TRBJ2-1, with D possibly TRBD2 on 5 matching bases. Germline values: CDR1 MNHEY, CDR2 SVGAGI. This CDR3 is built from 15 residues. Trimming took off 4 bases at V and 0 bases at J, with 10 bases between the two ends. The CDR3 coding sequence is TGTGCCAGCAGTTCCTTTACTAGCTCCTACAATGAGCAGTTCTTC. Its translation is CASSSFTSSYNEQFF.

This chain joins TRBV5-1 and TRBJ2-7, with a tentative D call TRBD2 (6 bases). Germline CDR1 SGHRS, CDR2 YFSETQ. V was pared by 6 bases and J by 0 bases, with 16 bases between. The CDR3 consists of 15 residues. CDR3 coding DNA: TGCGCCAGCAAAGGGGACTTTAGGAGCTCCTACGAGCAGTACTTC. As protein: CASKGDFRSSYEQYF. Combining the CDR3 with reference TRBV5-1 and TRBJ2-7 gives the whole variable domain KAGVTQTPRYLIKTRGQQVTLSCSPISGHRSVSWYQQTPGQGLQFLFEYFSETQRNKGNFPGRFSGRQFSNSRSEMNVSTLELGDSALYLCASKGDFRSSYEQYFGPGTRLTVT.

The genes are TRBV27 and TRBJ1-6; maybe TRBD1 (5 bases). V lost 0 bases to trimming and J lost 7 bases, with 10 bases between them. CDR3 length: 15 residues. Germline V lookup: CDR1 MNHEY, CDR2 SMNVEV (reference sequence). The chain's CDR3 is CASSLSWQGNSPLHF. The CDR3 nucleotides read TGTGCCAGCAGTTTATCGTGGCAGGGAAATTCACCCCTCCACTTT.

J is TRBJ2-7 and V is TRBV2; TRBD1 matches at 9 bases. CDR1 and CDR2 from the germline V gene are SNHLY and FYNNEI. V was pared by 6 bases and J by 7 bases, with 13 bases of the junction left unmatched. This CDR3 has 15 amino acids. This chain's CDR3 is CASRPQGAASGEQYF. The DNA of the CDR3 is TGTGCCAGCAGGCCACAGGGGGCGGCTAGCGGAGAGCAGTACTTC.

This chain links TRBV6-5 with TRBJ2-1; D not resolved. The length of the CDR3 is 14 residues. The ends were cut back, 0 bases at V and 7 bases at J, with 10 bases in the middle. Germline CDR1 MNHEY, CDR2 SVGAGI. CDR3 bases: TGTGCCAGCAGTTACTCGACGAAGAGGAATGAGCAGTTCTTC. Amino acids: CASSYSTKRNEQFF.

By share of the sample, this clone is medium-sized. The V call is TRBV19, the J call TRBJ1-1, with TRBD1 matching 9 bases. This CDR3 is 14 amino acids long. The V segment lost 6 bases and the J segment 4 bases; nucleotides outside the gene matches: 6. Germline CDR1 reads LNHDA; CDR2 reads SQIVND (reference sequence). The CDR3 loop reads CASRAGTGLTEAFF. The DNA of the CDR3 is TGTGCCAGTAGGGCCGGGACAGGGCTCACTGAAGCTTTCTTT.

In its sample, this clone was seen a few times. This chain links TRBV11-2 with TRBJ2-3, with D tentatively TRBD2 (6 bases). CDR1 is SGHAT and CDR2 is FQNNGV in the germline V gene. V was clipped by 1 base and J by 1 base, with 15 bases between them. The CDR3 is 17 residues long. The CDR3 loop is CASSLGVAPGGTDTQYF. The CDR3 DNA reads as TGTGCCAGCAGCTTAGGGGTCGCGCCGGGGGGCACAGATACGCAGTATTTT.

V is TRBV23-1 and J is TRBJ2-2; D might be TRBD2 (5 bases). TRBV23-1 is an ORF, and what it does is uncertain. Deletions cut 0 bases from V and 5 bases from J, with 13 bases between. The CDR3 runs 16 residues. The CDR3 loop reads CASSQSERLLTGELFF. The CDR3 DNA follows: TGCGCCAGCAGTCAATCGGAGCGGCTTTTAACCGGGGAGCTGTTTTTT.

The V and J genes are TRBV14 and TRBJ2-7; possibly TRBD2 for D (7 bases). The V end was cut by 1 base, the J end by 3 bases, with 13 bases between. The CDR3 spans 15 residues. The germline gives CDR1 SGHDN, CDR2 FVKESK. CDR3 coding DNA: TGTGCCAGCAGCCAAGTAGGGGGGACTATCTACGAGCAGTACTTC. Its protein product is CASSQVGGTIYEQYF.

This chain uses TRBV4-1 with TRBJ2-1; D not certain. The CDR3 is 14 amino acids. Trimming left V 5 bases short and J 2 bases short, with 10 bases between. Looked up from germline, CDR1 is MGHRA and CDR2 is YSYEKL. CDR3 DNA sequence: TGCGCCAGCAGCGTTGGAGTGGCCTACAATGAGCAGTTCTTC. Protein product: CASSVGVAYNEQFF.

The V gene is TRBV4-2, the J gene TRBJ2-2; 9 bases align to TRBD2. Trimming took 0 bases from V and 6 from J; bases not matched to a gene: 5. The CDR3 is made up of 16 amino acids. Germline V gene lookup returns CDR1 LGHNA and CDR2 YNFKEQ. The CDR3 loop reads CASSQDPAGGPGELFF. Written as DNA, the CDR3 is TGTGCCAGCAGCCAAGATCCAGCGGGAGGACCCGGGGAGCTGTTTTTT.

About this clone itself: At one of its ends the junction is not consistent with the germline gene, which may arise from a read error. The chain joins TRBV15 to TRBJ2-6; possibly TRBD1 for D (5 bases). This CDR3 has 18 amino acids. Germline V gene sequence: CDR1 LNHNV, CDR2 YYDKDF (reference sequence). The CDR3 DNA reads as TGTGCCACCAGCGTTGTTACAAGGTGGACAAAGTCGGGCCAACGTCCTGACTTT. Residues: CATSVVTRWTKSGQRPDF.

The chain couples TRBV5-1 to TRBJ1-2; maybe TRBD1 (6 bases). V lost 0 bases to trimming and J lost 4 bases, with 10 bases between them. The CDR3 runs 14 residues. From germline, CDR1 is SGHRS and CDR2 YFSETQ. The CDR3: CASSLDGGSYGYTF. The CDR3 DNA reads TGCGCCAGCAGCTTGGATGGGGGCTCCTATGGCTACACCTTC.